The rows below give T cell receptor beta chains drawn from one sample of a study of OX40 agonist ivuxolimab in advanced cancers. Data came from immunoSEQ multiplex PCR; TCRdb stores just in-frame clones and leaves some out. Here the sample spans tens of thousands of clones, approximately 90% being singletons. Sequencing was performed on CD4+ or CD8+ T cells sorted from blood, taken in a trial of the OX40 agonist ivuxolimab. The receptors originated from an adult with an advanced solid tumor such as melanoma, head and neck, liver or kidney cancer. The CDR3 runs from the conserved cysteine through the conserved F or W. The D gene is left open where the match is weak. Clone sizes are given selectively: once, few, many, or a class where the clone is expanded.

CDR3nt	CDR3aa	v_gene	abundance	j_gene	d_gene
TGTGCCAGCAGCGAGGACGGAACCGGGGAGCTGTTTTTT	CASSEDGTGELFF	TRBV9	.	TRBJ2-2	.
TGCGCCAGCAGCCAGGGAATGGACAGCTCCTACGAGCAGTACTTC	CASSQGMDSSYEQYF	TRBV4-1	.	TRBJ2-7	.
TGTGCCAGTAGTATAGATCCCCTCGACAGGGGTACGGGAGAGCAGTACTTC	CASSIDPLDRGTGEQYF	TRBV19	.	TRBJ2-7	TRBD1
TGCAGCGTGATACTAGCGGGGCGTTACAATGAGCAGTTCTTC	CSVILAGRYNEQFF	TRBV29-1	.	TRBJ2-1	TRBD2
TGTGCCAGCAAAGTGAACTACGAGCAGTACTTC	CASKVNYEQYF	TRBV2	.	TRBJ2-7	.
TGCGCCAGCAGCTTGGTTGGTGATACGCAGTATTTT	CASSLVGDTQYF	TRBV5-1	.	TRBJ2-3	.
TGTGCCAGTAGTACCGGACCCTCCTACGAGCAGTACTTC	CASSTGPSYEQYF	TRBV19	.	TRBJ2-7	.
TGTGCCAGCAGTGGAATAGCGGGAGCGGGTGGTGATACGCAGTATTTT	CASSGIAGAGGDTQYF	TRBV27	.	TRBJ2-3	TRBD2
TGCGCCAGCAGCCAAGGTCTGGTGGGATCCACTGAAGCTTTCTTT	CASSQGLVGSTEAFF	TRBV4-1	.	TRBJ1-1	.
TGTGCCAGCAGTAATTCTGTGACTGAAGCTTTCTTT	CASSNSVTEAFF	TRBV7-6	.	TRBJ1-1	.
TGTGCCAGCAGCCACGGTCGTTTTACGTTAAATGAAAAACTGTTTTTT	CASSHGRFTLNEKLFF	TRBV14	once	TRBJ1-4	.
TGTGCCAGCTCACGGACAGGGGAAGATGAGCAGTTCTTC	CASSRTGEDEQFF	TRBV18	.	TRBJ2-1	TRBD1
TGTGCCAGCAGCTTTTCAGGCAATCAGCCCCAGCATTTT	CASSFSGNQPQHF	TRBV7-6	.	TRBJ1-5	.
TGTGCCAGTAGCCTAAGGACCTTAGACAGGGACTATGGCTACACCTTC	CASSLRTLDRDYGYTF	TRBV19	.	TRBJ1-2	TRBD1
TGCAGCGAGATGCTTTTGGGACAGGGGGAATTTGGCTACACCTTC	CSEMLLGQGEFGYTF	TRBV29-1	.	TRBJ1-2	TRBD1
TGTGCCAGCAGCCTTACAGGACAGGGAGGTTTTTATGGCTACACCTTC	CASSLTGQGGFYGYTF	TRBV7-6	.	TRBJ1-2	TRBD1
TGCAGCGTTGAGAGCGGGACAGGGAAGGCCAACGTCCTGACTTTC	CSVESGTGKANVLTF	TRBV29-1	.	TRBJ2-6	TRBD1
TGTGCCAGCAGTGATCTCGATTTTAACACTGAAGCTTTCTTT	CASSDLDFNTEAFF	TRBV2	.	TRBJ1-1	.
TGTGCCAGCAGCGCCCGGGACAGGTACGAGCAGTACTTC	CASSARDRYEQYF	TRBV21-1	.	TRBJ2-7	.
TGTGCCAGCAGCCCAATAAGGACGGCAAGAGGAGAGACCCAGTACTTC	CASSPIRTARGETQYF	TRBV11-2	.	TRBJ2-5	.
TGTGCCTGGAGTCCCGGGACAGGCTCCTACAATGAGCAGTTCTTC	CAWSPGTGSYNEQFF	TRBV30	.	TRBJ2-1	TRBD1
TGTGCCAGCGGGTGGGATCAGCCCCAGCATTTT	CASGWDQPQHF	TRBV6-1	.	TRBJ1-5	.
TGTGCCAGTAGAGAGGGTTGGAATGAGCAGTTCTTC	CASREGWNEQFF	TRBV19	.	TRBJ2-1	.
TGTGCCAGCTCACCTCGGGAACGTTGGGGCTACACCTTC	CASSPRERWGYTF	TRBV18	.	TRBJ1-2	.
TGCGCCAGCAGCCAGGCTCCCGGGAGCAATCAGCCCCAGCATTTT	CASSQAPGSNQPQHF	TRBV4-1	.	TRBJ1-5	.
TGTGCCAGCAGTGAATCCCGACTAGCGAGGGGGGATGAGCAGTTCTTC	CASSESRLARGDEQFF	TRBV2	.	TRBJ2-1	TRBD2
TGTGCCAGCAGTTCCTCTAGCGGGAGGGCCTACGAGCAGTACTTC	CASSSSSGRAYEQYF	TRBV27	.	TRBJ2-7	TRBD2
TGTGCCAGCAGTCCCCTGGTAGGGGGTTACCAAGAGACCCAGTACTTC	CASSPLVGGYQETQYF	TRBV28	.	TRBJ2-5	.
TGTGCCAGCATAACTCTATCGAACACTGAAGCTTTCTTT	CASITLSNTEAFF	TRBV2	once	TRBJ1-1	.